These 24 T cell receptor beta chains were sequenced from one sample in a study of blood T cell repertoires in COVID-19. Here immunoSEQ multiplex PCR was the method, and the copy in TCRdb shows in-frame clones only, minus some. The sample lists about 670,000 clones, 85% to 90% occurring once. The sequencing sample was made of peripheral blood. The receptor set was obtained from a woman between 18 and 29 years old with acute or convalescent COVID-19.

This rearrangement joins TRBV4-1 to TRBJ2-1; a possible D gene is TRBD2 (5 bases). Trimming cost V 1 base and J 6 bases, with 7 bases left between them. The CDR3 runs to 13 residues. Germline CDR1 is MGHRA and CDR2 is YSYEKL. The DNA of the CDR3 is TGCGCCAGCAGCCAAGGAACTAGCAATGAGCAGTTCTTC. Its protein product is CASSQGTSNEQFF.

J is TRBJ1-3 and V is TRBV28; possibly TRBD1 for D (5 bases). Per germline, CDR1 MDHEN and CDR2 SYDVKM. The CDR3 is 14 amino acids. V was shortened by 5 bases and J by 4 bases, with 12 bases between the two germline ends. This chain's CDR3 is CASSNRFHGNTIYF. CDR3 nucleotide sequence: TGTGCCAGCAGTAACAGGTTTCACGGAAACACCATATATTTT.

About this clone itself: Other DNA sequences in the same sample also yield this CDR3. The gene calls are TRBV5-1 and TRBJ2-7; D is undetermined. Trimming removed 4 bases from V and 4 bases from J, with 9 bases in between. The length of the CDR3 is 12 residues. CDR1 and CDR2 from the germline V gene are SGHRS and YFSETQ. The CDR3 DNA is TGCGCCAGCAGCCCGAACAGTTACGAGCAGTACTTC. Translated: CASSPNSYEQYF.

The rearrangement links TRBV3-1 (or the pseudogene TRBV3-2) to TRBJ1-6; maybe TRBD1 (6 bases). CDR1 and CDR2 from the germline V gene are LGHDT and YNNKEL (reference sequence). V was cut by 6 bases and J by 0 bases, with 12 bases left in between. The CDR3 has 16 residues. The CDR3 is CASRPTGSSYNSPLHF. The CDR3 DNA sequence: TGTGCCAGCAGGCCAACAGGGAGCTCCTATAATTCACCCCTCCACTTT.

This clone was detected only once. The chain has TRBV28 and TRBJ1-3, with 7 positions matching TRBD1. Germline V gene sequence: CDR1 MDHEN, CDR2 SYDVKM. The CDR3 is 15 amino acids. V lost 3 bases and J lost 4; bases outside the gene matches: 6. The CDR3 DNA reads TGTGCCAGCAGTTTGGGTCAGGGGGACGGAAACACCATATATTTT. Translated, it gives CASSLGQGDGNTIYF.

This rearrangement joins TRBV30 to TRBJ2-1; 8 bases are shared with TRBD2. CDR1 is GTSNPN and CDR2 is SVGIG in the germline V gene (reference sequence). The CDR3 covers 14 residues. The CDR3 protein is CPPTERGPIHEQFF. The CDR3 region has the DNA TGTCCCCCCACCGAGCGGGGGCCCATCCATGAGCAGTTCTTC.

This clone was seen only once. V and J are TRBV29-1 and TRBJ2-7; weak D call: TRBD1 (6 bases). Trimming stripped 6 bases from V and 1 base from J, with 13 bases between. Germline assignment: CDR1 SQVTM and CDR2 ANQGSEA. This CDR3 has 13 residues. The CDR3 DNA sequence: TGCAGCGTGGGGACACAACCATCCTACGAGCAGTACTTC. Its protein product is CSVGTQPSYEQYF.

J is TRBJ1-1 and V is TRBV29-1; no definite D call. V dropped 4 bases and J dropped 1 base, with 13 bases sitting between them. CDR3 length: 14 residues. CDR1 SQVTM and CDR2 ANQGSEA come from the germline V gene. The DNA of the CDR3 is TGCAGCGTTGGGGCGCAGGTAGGGAACACTGAAGCTTTCTTT. Translation: CSVGAQVGNTEAFF.

This chain joins TRBV12-3 or TRBV12-4 and TRBJ2-2, with D perhaps matching TRBD2 (7 bases). V dropped 8 bases and J dropped 5 bases, with 12 bases sitting between them. The length of the CDR3 is 13 residues. The CDR3 reads CASGGARTGELFF. In DNA form, the CDR3 reads TGTGCCAGCGGGGGGGCCAGGACCGGGGAGCTGTTTTTT.

The rearrangement uses TRBV18 and TRBJ2-3; 11 nucleotides agree with TRBD2. The junction had 3 bases not matched to a gene; V was cut back by 6 bases and J by 1 base. The CDR3 contains 15 residues. Germline V gives CDR1 KGHSH, CDR2 LQKENI. The chain's CDR3 is CASSLGLAGTDTQYF. In DNA, the CDR3 is TGTGCCAGCTCCTTGGGACTAGCGGGCACAGATACGCAGTATTTT.

This chain uses TRBV29-1 with TRBJ2-5; maybe TRBD1 (5 bases). The CDR3 length is 12 residues. V was pared by 4 bases and J by 1 base, with 7 bases between. The germline V gene encodes CDR1 SQVTM and CDR2 ANQGSEA. CDR3 in DNA: TGCAGCGTTGGGGGCTCCCAAGAGACCCAGTACTTC. Translating gives CSVGGSQETQYF. Variable domain in full (rest from reference TRBV29-1 and TRBJ2-5): SAVISQKPSRDICQRGTSLTIQCQVDSQVTMMFWYRQQPGQSLTLIATANQGSEATYESGFVIDKFPISRPNLTFSTLTVSNMSPEDSSIYLCSVGGSQETQYFGPGTRLLVL.

The table lists this clone with a count of one. The chain couples TRBV6-6 to TRBJ2-7, with a possible D match to TRBD1 (6 bases). The germline V gene has CDR1 MNHNY and CDR2 SVGAGI (reference sequence). Trimming left V 6 bases short and J 3 bases short, with 9 bases between. The CDR3 has 12 residues. CDR3 sequence (DNA): TGTGCCAGCAGCGACAGGCGCTACGAGCAGTACTTC. Amino acids: CASSDRRYEQYF.

This clone showed up just once. This chain uses TRBV25-1 with TRBJ2-7; 10 nucleotides match TRBD1. The ends lost 3 bases at V and 4 bases at J; junction bases unmatched: 9. Germline CDR1 and CDR2: MGHDK and SYGVNS. This CDR3 is 16 amino acids long. The CDR3 reads CASSDPPGQGRYEQYF. CDR3 bases: TGTGCCAGCAGTGACCCCCCGGGACAGGGGCGGTACGAGCAGTACTTC.

The chain joins TRBV25-1 to TRBJ2-2, with D possibly being TRBD2 (6 bases). CDR3 length: 15 amino acids. CDR1 and CDR2 from the germline V gene are MGHDK and SYGVNS. Deletions cut 8 bases from V and 2 bases from J, with 15 bases between. CDR3: CASDLAPTNTGELFF. The DNA for the CDR3 is TGTGCCAGCGATCTAGCGCCAACTAACACCGGGGAGCTGTTTTTT.

The V call is TRBV2, the J call TRBJ2-2, with 9 bases aligning to TRBD1. The ends lost 7 bases at V and 5 bases at J; junction bases unmatched: 5. Germline loops: CDR1 SNHLY, CDR2 FYNNEI. This CDR3 is 14 amino acids long. The DNA for the CDR3 is TGTGCCAGCACGATGACAGGGGGTACCGGGGAGCTGTTTTTT. Its protein is CASTMTGGTGELFF.

The chain links TRBV18 to TRBJ1-3; D might be TRBD1 (6 bases). Between the trimmed V and J ends, which lost 6 bases and 4 bases, there was a span of 13 bases. The CDR3 consists of 14 residues. Germline-derived CDR1 and CDR2 are KGHSH and LQKENI. CDR3: CASSPGGQGNTIYF. The CDR3 DNA is TGTGCCAGCTCGCCCGGGGGGCAAGGAAACACCATATATTTT.

The chain uses TRBV18 and TRBJ1-2; D remains ambiguous. The CDR3 has 14 amino acids. CDR1 KGHSH and CDR2 LQKENI come from the germline V gene. The V and J ends lost 2 bases and 2 bases respectively, with 9 bases between them. The CDR3 region is CASSPSTGNYGYTF. The CDR3 coding sequence is TGTGCCAGCTCACCAAGCACCGGGAACTATGGCTACACCTTC.

This clone came up once. The chain recombines TRBV21-1 with TRBJ2-7; the table assigns TRBD1, which was not confirmed against the DNA. TRBV21-1 counts as a pseudogene. The CDR3 has 14 amino acids. This CDR3 reads CASSKGLNSYEQYF. The CDR3 DNA sequence: TGTGCCAGCAGCAAAGGTTTGAACAGCTACGAGCAGTACTTC.

The CDR3 nucleotides read TGCGCCAGCAGCTTGGAACAGGCGCGTGGCTACACCTTC. Its protein is CASSLEQARGYTF. The chain is built from TRBV5-1 and TRBJ1-2; possible D gene TRBD1, 5 bases. Trimming removed 0 bases at V and 7 bases at J, with 10 bases between. The CDR3 is 13 amino acids. Germline V gene sequence: CDR1 SGHRS, CDR2 YFSETQ.

V gene TRBV12-5 combines with J gene TRBJ2-2; possible D gene TRBD2, 5 bases. Trimming pared 3 bases from V and 4 bases from J, leaving 18 bases between. This CDR3 has 17 residues. Germline values: CDR1 LGHNT, CDR2 FRNRAP. The CDR3: CASGFGLTGGPTGELFF. In DNA form, the CDR3 reads TGTGCTAGTGGTTTCGGGTTGACCGGAGGCCCCACCGGGGAGCTGTTTTTT.

The chain has TRBV12-3 or TRBV12-4 and TRBJ2-1; no firm D call. Trimming cost V 6 bases and J 8 bases, with 8 bases left between them. The CDR3 is 11 amino acids. The CDR3 reads CASRLFDEQFF. Written as DNA, the CDR3 is TGTGCCAGCAGATTATTCGATGAGCAGTTCTTC.

The V gene is TRBV13, the J gene TRBJ1-1; 7 nucleotides agree with TRBD1. The trim removed 5 bases at V and 5 bases at J, leaving 5 bases unmatched. Germline CDR1 is PRHDT and CDR2 is FYEKMQ (reference sequence). CDR3 length: 13 residues. The CDR3 spells CASSVNRGTEAFF. For the CDR3, the DNA is TGTGCCAGCAGCGTAAACAGGGGTACTGAAGCTTTCTTT.

The rearrangement links TRBV6-5 to TRBJ2-1; the D is unclear. The CDR3 is made up of 15 amino acids. Per germline, CDR1 MNHEY and CDR2 SVGAGI. Trimming pared 2 bases from V and 4 bases from J, leaving 12 bases between. The CDR3 region has the DNA TGTGCCAGCAGTTACGACCCACTACCTTACAATGAGCAGTTCTTC. It specifies CASSYDPLPYNEQFF.

The rearrangement links TRBV11-2 to TRBJ1-1; a possible D gene is TRBD1 (6 bases). CDR1 is SGHAT and CDR2 is FQNNGV in the germline V gene. V lost 1 base and J lost 7, with 22 bases in between. There are 17 residues in the CDR3. The CDR3 spells CASSLGFIARGPVEAFF. The CDR3 bases are TGTGCCAGCAGCTTAGGGTTCATCGCCAGGGGCCCTGTTGAAGCTTTCTTT.